These 12 T cell receptor beta chains were all obtained from the same sample, sequenced in a study of post-analysis software for immune sequencing data. No antigen is known for these receptors. Regarding the study as a whole: Comparison of patients with controls showed about 5 TRBV segments more frequent in patients, TRBV5-6, TRBV5-1 and TRBV20-1 among them.

Unique-molecular-identifier-tagged TCR beta cDNA libraries were used. A single record per CDR3 protein comes from TCRdb applying MiXCR to the PCR reads. This table holds under 650,000 distinct CDR3 sequences, about 44% found once. Sequenced: blood. The receptor source for this set is a girl between 5 and 17 years old with multiple sclerosis.

This chain links TRBV12-3 or TRBV12-4 with TRBJ1-5; TRBD1 matches 7 bases. After removal of 4 bases from V and 5 bases from J, the junction contained 11 bases not matched to a gene. The CDR3 is made up of 16 amino acids. The CDR3 DNA reads TGTGCCAGCAGTTCAGGGGGTTGGGGGCGGGATCAGCCCCAGCATTTT. Amino acids: CASSSGGWGRDQPQHF.

The CDR3 protein is CATSDLTPDTQYF. CDR3 coding DNA: TGTGCCACCAGTGATTTGACCCCAGATACGCAGTATTTT. The chain joins TRBV24-1 to TRBJ2-3, with unresolved D. The length of the CDR3 is 13 residues. Trimming cost V 0 bases and J 4 bases, with 4 bases left between them. Germline assignment: CDR1 KGHDR and CDR2 SFDVKD.

About this clonotype: Compared with germline, one end of the junction differs, possibly owing to a read error. V usage is TRBV11-2 and J usage is TRBJ2-5; 10 nucleotides align to TRBD1. Germline lookup yields CDR1 SGHAT and CDR2 FQNNGV. The CDR3 loop spans 18 amino acids. CDR3 protein: CAGSLTGTGVTFQETQYF. CDR3 DNA sequence: TGTGCCGGCAGCTTGACCGGGACAGGGGTTACTTTCCAAGAGACCCAGTACTTC.

This chain connects TRBV28 to TRBJ2-3, with TRBD2 identical over 7 bases. V was clipped by 2 bases and J by 13 bases; unmatched bases: 9. The CDR3 is 13 residues long. Per germline, CDR1 MDHEN and CDR2 SYDVKM. This CDR3 reads CASSLLSGVVKYF. The DNA for the CDR3 is TGTGCCAGCAGTTTACTGAGCGGGGTGGTGAAGTATTTT.

The chain combines TRBV3-1 with TRBJ2-7; tentatively, D is TRBD1 (6 bases). CDR3 length: 15 amino acids. V lost 0 bases and J 1 base, leaving 10 bases between the germline ends. Looked up from germline, CDR1 is LGHDT and CDR2 is YNNKEL (reference sequence). The CDR3 sequence: CASSQDRGPSYEQYF. CDR3 DNA sequence: TGTGCCAGCAGCCAAGACAGGGGACCTTCCTACGAGCAGTACTTC.

As for this clonotype: One end of the junction is discordant with germline, which a read error may explain. This chain joins TRBV7-9 and TRBJ2-7; no definite D call. Germline-derived CDR1 and CDR2 are SEHNR and FQNEAQ (reference sequence). CDR3 length: 12 amino acids. The chain's CDR3 is CAGSPVSREQYF. DNA of the CDR3: TGTGCCGGCAGTCCAGTTTCCCGCGAGCAGTACTTC.

This clonotype occurred a few times. This chain uses TRBV9 with TRBJ2-2; a possible D gene is TRBD1 (7 bases). The CDR3 is 17 amino acids. CDR1 and CDR2 from the germline V gene are SGDLS and YYNGEE. Trimming cost V 4 bases and J 1 base, with 17 bases left between them. The DNA for the CDR3 is TGTGCCAGCAGCCCTCGAGGGGGCGGGAAGAACACCGGGGAGCTGTTTTTT. Translation gives CASSPRGGGKNTGELFF. The entire variable domain, with the rest obtained from reference TRBV9 and TRBJ2-2, is as follows: DSGVTQTPKHLITATGQRVTLRCSPRSGDLSVYWYQQSLDQGLQFLIQYYNGEERAKGNILERFSAQQFPDLHSELNLSSLELGDSALYFCASSPRGGGKNTGELFFGEGSRLTVL.

V gene TRBV12-3 or TRBV12-4 combines with J gene TRBJ2-5, with 10 bases identical to TRBD2. The J segment lost 0 bases and the V segment lost 5 bases, leaving 9 bases of the junction unmatched. The CDR3 has 17 amino acids. For the CDR3, the DNA is TGTGCCAGCAGTGAAGATAGCGGGGGGCTGTACCAAGAGACCCAGTACTTC. The encoded protein is CASSEDSGGLYQETQYF.

The chain carries TRBV28 and TRBJ2-5; 10 bases are shared with TRBD2. CDR3 length: 16 amino acids. J was trimmed by 5 bases and V by 3 bases; bases with no gene match: 9. Germline assignment: CDR1 MDHEN and CDR2 SYDVKM. Written as DNA, the CDR3 is TGTGCCAGCAGTTTTTACGTTTCTAGCGGGAGTGAGACCCAGTACTTC. Translation: CASSFYVSSGSETQYF.

J is TRBJ2-3 and V is TRBV20-1; TRBD1 matches 7 bases. Germline lookup yields CDR1 DFQATT and CDR2 SNEGSKA (reference sequence). Germline trimming cut 5 bases from V and 2 bases from J; bases unmatched to any gene: 4. This CDR3 has 13 amino acids. The CDR3 sequence is CSAWDSFTDTQYF. As DNA, the CDR3 is TGCAGTGCTTGGGACAGTTTCACAGATACGCAGTATTTT.

This clonotype has just a few counts. The rearrangement links TRBV12-5 to TRBJ2-7; D is ambiguous. Germline V lookup: CDR1 LGHNT, CDR2 FRNRAP. This CDR3 is built from 15 residues. Deletions cut 7 bases from V and 3 bases from J, with 19 bases between. The CDR3 loop reads CASVPSGRQLYEQYF. The CDR3 coding sequence is TGTGCTAGTGTTCCGTCGGGCAGACAACTCTACGAGCAGTACTTC.

The chain joins TRBV29-1 to TRBJ2-1; D possibly corresponds to TRBD2 (5 bases). Germline V gene data show CDR1 as SQVTM and CDR2 as ANQGSEA. V was clipped by 0 bases and J by 0 bases, with 12 bases between them. The CDR3 length is 16 residues. As DNA, the CDR3 is TGCAGCGTTGAAGAAGCTAGCTGGAGCTCCTACAATGAGCAGTTCTTC. Translated: CSVEEASWSSYNEQFF.